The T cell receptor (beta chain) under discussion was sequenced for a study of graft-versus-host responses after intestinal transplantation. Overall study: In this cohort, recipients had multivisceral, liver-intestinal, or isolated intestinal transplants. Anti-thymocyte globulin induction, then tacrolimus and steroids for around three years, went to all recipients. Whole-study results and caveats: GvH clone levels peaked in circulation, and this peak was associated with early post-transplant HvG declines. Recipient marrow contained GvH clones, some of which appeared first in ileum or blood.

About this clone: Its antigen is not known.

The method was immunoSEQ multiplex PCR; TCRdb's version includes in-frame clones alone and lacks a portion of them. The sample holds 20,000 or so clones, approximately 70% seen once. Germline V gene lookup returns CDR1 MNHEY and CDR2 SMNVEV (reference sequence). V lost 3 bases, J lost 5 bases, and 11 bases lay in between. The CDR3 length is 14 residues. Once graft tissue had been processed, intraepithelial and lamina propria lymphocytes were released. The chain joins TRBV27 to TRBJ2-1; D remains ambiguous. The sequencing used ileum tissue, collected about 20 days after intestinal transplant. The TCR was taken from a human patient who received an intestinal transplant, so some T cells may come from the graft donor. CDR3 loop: CASSLSRLDNEQFF. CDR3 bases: TGTGCCAGCAGTTTGAGTCGCCTCGACAATGAGCAGTTCTTC.